The next 2 T cell receptor beta chains were all read from a single sample in a study of post-analysis software for immune sequencing data. Study-wide points: Among about 5 TRBV segments more frequent in patients than controls were TRBV5-6, TRBV5-1 and TRBV20-1.

The authors incorporated unique molecular identifiers into the TCR beta cDNA libraries. TCRdb re-called the PCR reads with MiXCR, one entry per CDR3 protein. The table shows approximately 660,000 distinct CDR3 sequences, with over 45% occurring only once. No antigen has been identified for these receptors. Sequencing input: blood. These receptor sequences come from a girl aged 2 to 9 with multiple sclerosis.

This clonotype turned up a few times. V is TRBV7-3 and J is TRBJ2-1, with D maybe TRBD1 (6 bases). V lost 1 base and J 9 bases, leaving 16 bases between the germline ends. The CDR3 covers 15 residues. The germline CDR1 and CDR2 sequences are SGHTA and FQGTGA. The CDR3 DNA reads as TGTGCCAGCAGCTTAAGGGCAGGGGTTCCAGTTGAGCAGTTCTTC. Its translation is CASSLRAGVPVEQFF.

The CDR3 is CASSHTGGKGGTDTQYF. DNA for the CDR3: TGCGCCAGCAGCCACACAGGGGGTAAGGGGGGCACAGATACGCAGTATTTT. The chain is built from TRBV5-1 and TRBJ2-3; 8 positions agree with TRBD1. Germline V gene sequence: CDR1 SGHRS, CDR2 YFSETQ. Losses at the gene ends were 4 bases for V and 1 base for J; bases not matched to a gene: 11. There are 17 residues in the CDR3.